A single sample is the source of the 12 T cell receptor beta chains below, sequenced in a study of cytomegalovirus exposure and HLA in healthy donors. Some clones are missing from TCRdb's copy, which holds only in-frame ones; the method was immunoSEQ multiplex PCR. Counted here are 90,000 to 130,000 clones, 70% to 85% occurring once; the ten biggest clones make up approximately 2.9%. The sample comprised PBMCs. The source of these receptors is a woman younger than 30 in good health and CMV-seronegative.

The J gene is TRBJ1-2, the V gene TRBV7-9; possibly TRBD1 for D (5 bases). This CDR3 has 14 residues. The germline CDR1 and CDR2 sequences are SEHNR and FQNEAQ (reference sequence). Trimming took 5 bases from V and 7 from J, leaving 17 bases between them. CDR3 residues: CASSRTREVRGYTF. The CDR3 DNA follows: TGTGCCAGCAGCCGTACCAGGGAAGTGCGTGGCTACACCTTC.

The chain employs TRBV10-3 and TRBJ1-2, with 8 bases fitting TRBD1. Germline CDR1 reads ENHRY; CDR2 reads SYGVKD. The junction had 13 bases not matched to a gene; V was cut back by 10 bases and J by 6 bases. This CDR3 contains 14 residues. The CDR3 sequence: CATSRSGTGDGYTF. CDR3 DNA: TGTGCCACTTCTCGATCCGGGACAGGCGATGGCTACACCTTC.

This chain links TRBV2 with TRBJ1-4, with 7 bases identical to TRBD1. J gave up 5 bases and V 6 bases, and 3 bases lay outside the gene matches. The CDR3 contains 13 residues. Germline CDR1 is SNHLY and CDR2 is FYNNEI. The CDR3 DNA sequence: TGTGCCAGCAGAGTGACAGGGAATGAAAAACTGTTTTTT. Translated: CASRVTGNEKLFF.

This chain uses TRBV2 with TRBJ1-2, with 7 bases matching TRBD1. Trimming took 0 bases from V and 1 from J; bases not matched to a gene: 5. The V gene's germline CDR1 is SNHLY and CDR2 FYNNEI. The CDR3 length is 16 residues. Here the CDR3 reads CASSEAYTGDNYGYTF. The CDR3 coding sequence is TGTGCCAGCAGTGAAGCATATACAGGGGATAACTATGGCTACACCTTC.

With respect to this clone: Other DNA sequences within the sample encode an identical CDR3. V is TRBV11-2 and J is TRBJ1-1; maybe TRBD1 (5 bases). The V and J ends lost 5 bases and 5 bases respectively, with 15 bases between them. There are 14 residues in the CDR3. Per the germline V gene, CDR1 is SGHAT and CDR2 is FQNNGV. The CDR3 DNA sequence: TGTGCCAGCAGCCTCGGCGGGACGCGGACTGAAGCTTTCTTT. Its translation: CASSLGGTRTEAFF.

V gene TRBV14 combines with J gene TRBJ2-3, with a weak D call TRBD1 (5 bases). This CDR3 has 13 residues. Trimming removed 5 bases at V and 3 bases at J, with 9 bases between. The germline V gene encodes CDR1 SGHDN and CDR2 FVKESK. CDR3 coding DNA: TGTGCCAGCAGCTATCAGGGTACAGATACGCAGTATTTT. This translates into CASSYQGTDTQYF.

The V call is TRBV4-2, the J call TRBJ1-2; D might be TRBD1 (6 bases). The CDR3 extends over 17 amino acids. From germline, CDR1 is LGHNA and CDR2 YNFKEQ. Trimming left V 0 bases short and J 4 bases short, with 18 bases between. CDR3 nucleotide sequence: TGTGCCAGCAGCCAAGATGTGGGGGACACCGCTGTCTATGGCTACACCTTC. This translates into CASSQDVGDTAVYGYTF.

The CDR3 DNA is TGTGCCAGCTCCGTCAGGGTCCACGAGCAGTACTTC. Residues: CASSVRVHEQYF. The J gene is TRBJ2-7, the V gene TRBV28, with a tentative D call TRBD1 (5 bases). The CDR3 sequence is 12 residues long. CDR1 and CDR2 from the germline V gene are MDHEN and SYDVKM. V lost 8 bases, J lost 5 bases, and 13 bases lay in between.

V is TRBV27 and J is TRBJ2-1; D remains unclear. The germline CDR1 and CDR2 sequences are MNHEY and SMNVEV (reference sequence). V was trimmed by 3 bases and J by 0 bases, leaving 9 bases between them. The length of the CDR3 is 15 residues. CDR3 residues: CASSFGLASYNEQFF. As DNA, the CDR3 is TGTGCCAGCAGTTTTGGGCTCGCCTCCTACAATGAGCAGTTCTTC.

The chain is built from TRBV30 and TRBJ1-5; D uncertain. Trimming removed 0 bases at V and 7 bases at J, with 7 bases between. The CDR3 loop spans 12 amino acids. CDR1 and CDR2 from the germline V gene are GTSNPN and SVGIG (reference sequence). The DNA of the CDR3 is TGTGCCTGGAGTGTACTGGGCCAGCCCCAGCATTTT. Translated, it gives CAWSVLGQPQHF.

The J gene is TRBJ2-4, the V gene TRBV7-3, with TRBD1 matching over 10 bases. Germline values: CDR1 SGHTA, CDR2 FQGTGA. Germline trimming cut 4 bases from V and 4 bases from J; bases unmatched to any gene: 4. The CDR3 is 15 residues long. CDR3 DNA: TGTGCCAGCAGCTCGACAGGGGGCGCGAAAAACATTCAGTACTTC. Translating it yields CASSSTGGAKNIQYF.

CDR3 nucleotide sequence: TGTGCCAGCAGCGTAGACGGGGGTTACTCTGGAAACACCATATATTTT. Its translation: CASSVDGGYSGNTIYF. The chain combines TRBV9 with TRBJ1-3; D possibly corresponds to TRBD1 (5 bases). From germline, CDR1 is SGDLS and CDR2 YYNGEE. CDR3 size: 16 residues. The V and J ends lost 0 bases and 0 bases respectively, with 10 bases between them.